This T cell receptor (beta chain) was identified in a study of cytomegalovirus exposure and HLA in healthy donors. Study observations and caveats: There were 164 TCR beta chains listed as cytomegalovirus-associated. Associated with HLA alleles at 0.05 false discovery rate in a later analysis were over 15,000 TCR beta sequences. The likely origin of a cluster of highly shared sequence variants was a sequencing artifact.

As for this clone: The antigen is not known.

V shed 4 bases and J 4 bases; nucleotides not matched to a gene: 12. This CDR3 region has 18 residues. The germline gives CDR1 MNHNS, CDR2 SASEGT. The PCR contained 60 Vbeta and 13 Jbeta primers. The table came from immunoSEQ multiplex PCR; TCRdb's copy has only in-frame clones and leaves some out. This table holds around 76,000 clones. This receptor was obtained from a woman aged 55-70 years in good health and CMV-seronegative. The chain joins TRBV6-1 to TRBJ2-1; 11 nucleotides align to TRBD2. The sequencing input was PBMCs. CDR3 bases: TGTGCCAGCAGTGCCCGGGGACTAGCGGCAAAGAAATACAATGAGCAGTTCTTC. It specifies CASSARGLAAKKYNEQFF.